The 10 T cell receptor beta chains in this list originate from one sample, sequenced in a study of blood T cell repertoires in COVID-19. Sequencing used immunoSEQ multiplex PCR; TCRdb keeps in-frame clones, though not all of them. The sample lists about 220,000 clones, roughly four fifths occurring once. Source material: peripheral blood. These receptors were obtained from a woman between 70 and 85 years old with COVID-19, enrolled during active disease.

This CDR3 reads CASSGTGAWETQYF. In DNA form, the CDR3 reads TGTGCCAGCTCCGGGACAGGGGCCTGGGAGACCCAGTACTTC. V usage is TRBV19 and J usage is TRBJ2-5, with 10 positions matching TRBD1. The V segment lost 9 bases and the J segment 5 bases; nucleotides outside the gene matches: 9. Germline CDR1 LNHDA, CDR2 SQIVND (reference sequence). The CDR3 loop spans 14 amino acids.

The genes are TRBV2 and TRBJ1-2; D is undetermined. Germline CDR1 reads SNHLY; CDR2 reads FYNNEI. The length of the CDR3 is 15 residues. The V end was cut by 2 bases, the J end by 7 bases, with 17 bases between. CDR3 DNA: TGTGCCAGCAGTGAATCCCTTCAGGCCCCCTTTGGCTACACCTTC. It is translated as CASSESLQAPFGYTF.

V gene TRBV5-5 combines with J gene TRBJ2-7; tentatively, D is TRBD1 (6 bases). The length of the CDR3 is 15 residues. CDR1 is SGHKS, CDR2 YYEKEE, per germline (reference sequence). Trimming left V 0 bases short and J 1 base short, with 11 bases between. The CDR3 DNA reads TGTGCCAGCAGCTTGGCCGGACAGACGTCCTACGAGCAGTACTTC. Translation gives CASSLAGQTSYEQYF.

This chain uses TRBV12-2 with TRBJ2-3; TRBD2, the table's D call, lacks a check against the DNA. TRBV12-2 is a listed pseudogene. The CDR3 length is 20 residues. CDR3 amino acids: CASRLADLAGEDTLTDTQYF. CDR3 in DNA: TGTGCAAGTCGCTTAGCGGATCTAGCGGGAGAGGACACGTTAACAGATACGCAGTATTTT.

This clone came up a few times. This chain joins TRBV24-1 and TRBJ2-1, with 9 bases matching TRBD1. The germline gives CDR1 KGHDR, CDR2 SFDVKD. The ends lost 7 bases at V and 3 bases at J; junction bases unmatched: 3. The CDR3 totals 14 residues. CDR3 sequence: CATSGDRVYNEQFF. The CDR3 DNA sequence: TGTGCCACCAGCGGGGACAGGGTCTACAATGAGCAGTTCTTC.

This clone was observed a few times. The J gene is TRBJ2-1, the V gene TRBV19; D is undetermined. CDR3 size: 15 residues. CDR1 and CDR2 from the germline V gene are LNHDA and SQIVND (reference sequence). V was shortened by 4 bases and J by 6 bases, with 16 bases between the two germline ends. CDR3 protein: CASSSRLIRGNEQFF. The DNA of the CDR3 is TGTGCCAGTAGTAGCCGCCTAATTCGTGGCAATGAGCAGTTCTTC.

The chain joins TRBV4-1 to TRBJ1-6, with D tentatively TRBD1 (5 bases). CDR1 and CDR2 (germline): MGHRA, YSYEKL. Trimming stripped 1 base from V and 7 bases from J, with 11 bases between. The CDR3 runs to 15 residues. CDR3 in DNA: TGCGCCAGCAGCCAAGCCAGGGTCTACAATTCACCCCTCCACTTT. It translates to CASSQARVYNSPLHF.

This chain uses TRBV7-7 with TRBJ2-7; 7 positions agree with TRBD1. V lost 6 bases to trimming and J lost 11 bases; unmatched junction nucleotides: 19. CDR1 is SSHAT and CDR2 is FNYEAQ in the germline V gene (reference sequence). The CDR3 runs to 15 residues. The CDR3 loop is CASSSPRATGPNKYF. The CDR3 nucleotides are TGTGCCAGCAGTTCACCCCGTGCGACAGGGCCCAATAAGTACTTC. Filled out from reference TRBV7-7 and TRBJ2-7, the complete variable domain reads GAGVSQSPRYKVTKRGQDVTLRCDPISSHATLYWYQQALGQGPEFLTYFNYEAQPDKSGLPSDRFSAERPEGSISTLTIQRTEQRDSAMYRCASSSPRATGPNKYFGPGTRLTVT.

The chain links TRBV27 to TRBJ1-4; the D is unclear. From germline, CDR1 is MNHEY and CDR2 SMNVEV (reference sequence). This CDR3 spans 13 amino acids. The V end was cut by 4 bases, the J end by 4 bases, with 7 bases between. For the CDR3, the DNA is TGTGCCAGCAGTTCCTCCTATAATGAAAAACTGTTTTTT. Translating gives CASSSSYNEKLFF. Variable domain in full (rest from reference TRBV27 and TRBJ1-4): EAQVTQNPRYLITVTGKKLTVTCSQNMNHEYMSWYRQDPGLGLRQIYYSMNVEVTDKGDVPEGYKVSRKEKRNFPLILESPSPNQTSLYFCASSSSYNEKLFFGSGTQLSVL.

The chain combines TRBV5-1 with TRBJ2-7; D is perhaps TRBD1 (6 bases). V was clipped by 0 bases and J by 12 bases, with 19 bases between them. Per germline, CDR1 SGHRS and CDR2 YFSETQ. There are 14 residues in the CDR3. The CDR3 nucleotides read TGCGCCAGCAGCTTGGAGGTCGGACGGGACATCCTGTACTTC. It is translated as CASSLEVGRDILYF.